The T cell receptor beta chain under discussion was sequenced for a study of T cells in Graves' hyperthyroidism and ophthalmopathy. V was clipped by 0 bases and J by 5 bases, with 13 bases between them. In germline, CDR1 is LNHNV, CDR2 YYDKDF (reference sequence). CDR3 length equals 15 residues. This clonotype was observed at least ten times. RNA transcripts gave rise to amplified TCR beta CDR3 regions. The HTBI primer set served for first-round RT-PCR of the TCR CDR3. TCRdb analysed the multiplex PCR reads with MiXCR anew, one entry per CDR3 protein. This table holds roughly 740,000 distinct CDR3 sequences, 16% found once.

This chain uses TRBV15 with TRBJ1-1; TRBD1 is a possible D gene (5 bases). The sample taken for sequencing was blood. The clonotype comes from a man younger than 35 with Graves' hyperthyroidism. The CDR3 sequence: CATSRDRGVRTEAFF. The CDR3 nucleotides are TGTGCCACCAGCAGAGATCGGGGGGTTCGGACTGAAGCTTTCTTT.